The T cell receptor beta chain under discussion was sequenced for a study of T-cell reconstitution after alpha-beta-depleted transplantation in children. This clonotype was counted a few times. Its cognate antigen is unknown. Broader study findings: In some patients, recipient T cells and intrathymic progenitors surviving conditioning explained high day-60 diversity. Hyperexpanded clones declined; after one year, newly produced T cells mostly supplied diversity. Where alpha-beta T cells came from about two months after transplant was reportedly several hundred expanded graft clones.

The library targeted TCRbeta and was prepared with unique molecular identifiers. TCRdb reprocessed the PCR reads via MiXCR and lists one record per CDR3 protein. Among fewer than 1 million distinct CDR3 sequences listed, about 16% were seen once. Germline CDR1 is SQVTM and CDR2 is ANQGSEA. V dropped 3 bases and J dropped 1; count of bases not matched to a gene: 4. CDR3 length: 16 residues. The receptor was derived from a male patient under 18 who had a stem cell transplant for acute lymphoblastic leukemia, so the T cells may come from the graft donor. The sample here was PBMCs, mostly from graft donor cells, taken 360 days after TCRalphabeta/CD19-depleted stem cell transplant. The chain carries TRBV29-1 and TRBJ2-3, with TRBD2 matching 13 bases. CDR3 sequence: CSVDLLAGGGTDTQYF. In DNA form, the CDR3 reads TGCAGCGTTGATTTACTAGCGGGAGGGGGCACAGATACGCAGTATTTT.